These 21 T cell receptor beta chains were sequenced from one sample in a study of T cells in Graves' hyperthyroidism and ophthalmopathy. There were TCR beta CDR3 regions amplified from RNA transcripts. HTBI primers were used for first-round RT-PCR of the TCR CDR3. MiXCR, run by TCRdb on the multiplex PCR reads, gives a single entry per CDR3 protein. In the table there are roughly 700,000 distinct CDR3 sequences, roughly 32% of which are singletons. Sample: blood. The receptors stem from a woman between 35 and 50 years old with Graves' hyperthyroidism.

This clonotype appeared a few times. The CDR3 spells CASSEGTGVFYGYTF. The CDR3 coding sequence is TGTGCCAGCAGTGAGGGGACAGGGGTTTTCTATGGCTACACCTTC. This chain uses TRBV6-5 with TRBJ1-2; TRBD1 aligns across 10 bases. CDR3 length: 15 residues. V lost 5 bases, J lost 4 bases, and 7 bases stayed unmatched. Germline V gene sequence: CDR1 MNHEY, CDR2 SVGAGI.

This clonotype was found many times. The CDR3 region has the DNA TGTGCCAGCAGCCAGTCACAAGAGACCCAGTACTTC. It yields the protein CASSQSQETQYF. This chain connects TRBV7-9 to TRBJ2-5; D is unclear. Between the trimmed V and J ends, which lost 5 bases and 2 bases, there was a span of 6 bases. The CDR3 spans 12 residues. Per the germline V gene, CDR1 is SEHNR and CDR2 is FQNEAQ (reference sequence).

The chain joins TRBV7-2 to TRBJ1-4; D ambiguous. The CDR3 is 15 amino acids. The ends were cut back, 1 base at V and 0 bases at J, with 6 bases in the middle. Germline CDR1 is SGHTA and CDR2 is FQGNSA. This chain's CDR3 is CASSLGAATNEKLFF. Written as DNA, the CDR3 is TGTGCCAGCAGCTTAGGCGCAGCAACTAATGAAAAACTGTTTTTT.

V is TRBV6-1 and J is TRBJ1-3, with 10 bases fitting TRBD1. This CDR3 is 15 amino acids long. Looked up from germline, CDR1 is MNHNS and CDR2 is SASEGT. The junction had 7 bases not matched to a gene; V was cut back by 8 bases and J by 3 bases. CDR3 sequence: CASEAGQGIGNTIYF. The CDR3 region has the DNA TGTGCCAGCGAAGCGGGACAGGGGATTGGAAACACCATATATTTT.

There are a few counts of this clonotype. The V call is TRBV12-3 or TRBV12-4, the J call TRBJ1-5, with D maybe TRBD1 (6 bases). Trimming left V 6 bases short and J 3 bases short, with 9 bases between. CDR3 length: 13 amino acids. CDR3 DNA sequence: TGTGCCAGCAGCGACAGGCTCAATCAGCCCCAGCATTTT. Amino acids: CASSDRLNQPQHF.

This clonotype appeared many times. One end of the junction does not line up with germline, which may come from a read error. The CDR3 DNA reads TGTGCCAGCAGCCAAGACAGGGCTAACTATGGCTACACCTTC. Protein product: CASSQDRANYGYTF. The rearrangement uses TRBV4-3 and TRBJ1-2, with TRBD1 matching 7 bases. Germline lookup yields CDR1 LGHNA and CDR2 YSLEER. CDR3 size: 14 residues.

CDR3 nucleotides: TGTGCCAGCAGCCGACTAGCGGGAGGTGAAGAGCAGTACTTC. Translation gives CASSRLAGGEEQYF. This sequence joins TRBV12-3 or TRBV12-4 and TRBJ2-7, with 13 nucleotides matching TRBD2. Trimming cost V 6 bases and J 7 bases; bases outside gene matches: 6. The CDR3 is 14 residues long.

The V call is TRBV6-6, the J call TRBJ2-7, with D hard to call. Trimming removed 2 bases from V and 2 bases from J, with 10 bases in between. CDR1 is MNHNY and CDR2 is SVGAGI in the germline V gene (reference sequence). The CDR3 covers 14 residues. The CDR3 bases are TGTGCCAGCAGTTACCCGCAGGCCGCCTACGAGCAGTACTTC. Translating gives CASSYPQAAYEQYF.

The chain couples TRBV29-1 to TRBJ1-1; D gene uncertain. The germline V and J ends were trimmed by 6 bases and 0 bases, with 11 bases remaining between them. CDR1 and CDR2 (germline): SQVTM, ANQGSEA. The CDR3 covers 13 residues. This CDR3 is CSVEMGMNTEAFF. The CDR3 region has the DNA TGCAGCGTAGAAATGGGGATGAACACTGAAGCTTTCTTT.

Points on this clonotype: This may be a read error, as it is one base from a much larger clone. The chain has TRBV7-9 and TRBJ1-6, with D tentatively TRBD1 (6 bases). Per germline, CDR1 SEHNR and CDR2 FQNEAQ (reference sequence). CDR3 length: 15 residues. The germline V and J ends were trimmed by 3 bases and 9 bases, with 15 bases remaining between them. The CDR3: CASSFGQRASSPLHF. CDR3 sequence (DNA): TGTGCCAGCAGCTTTGGACAGAGGGCAAGTTCACCCCTCCACTTT.

At least ten counts were recorded for this clonotype. The chain links TRBV5-1 to TRBJ1-5; D is uncertain. Trimming removed 0 bases from V and 3 bases from J, with 7 bases in between. The CDR3 loop spans 14 amino acids. Germline loops: CDR1 SGHRS, CDR2 YFSETQ. CDR3 sequence (DNA): TGCGCCAGCAGCTTGGAGAGGGACAATCAGCCCCAGCATTTT. It is translated as CASSLERDNQPQHF.

This clonotype showed up many times. One end of the junction is discordant with germline, which a read error may explain. The chain is built from TRBV4-1 and TRBJ1-1; 10 bases fit TRBD1. The germline gives CDR1 MGHRA, CDR2 YSYEKL. The CDR3 sequence is 14 residues long. Here the CDR3 DNA reads TGTGCCAGCAGCTTAAGGACAGGGGGCACTGAAGCTTTCTTT. This codes for CASSLRTGGTEAFF.

This clonotype was seen a few times. V usage is TRBV10-2 and J usage is TRBJ2-7; 9 positions agree with TRBD2. The CDR3 is made up of 12 amino acids. The V segment lost 8 bases and the J segment 3 bases; nucleotides outside the gene matches: 2. The germline V gene has CDR1 WSHSY and CDR2 SAAADI. CDR3 coding DNA: TGCGCCAGCTTAGCGGGAGACTACGAGCAGTACTTC. It encodes CASLAGDYEQYF.

The rearrangement uses TRBV14 and TRBJ1-2; D is ambiguous. The V gene's germline CDR1 is SGHDN and CDR2 FVKESK. V was cut by 4 bases and J by 4 bases, with 16 bases left in between. This CDR3 comprises 15 residues. Here the CDR3 reads CASSPALSGIYGYTF. Written as DNA, the CDR3 is TGTGCCAGCAGCCCCGCCCTATCAGGAATCTATGGCTACACCTTC.

This clonotype was recorded once. The gene calls are TRBV29-1 and TRBJ1-2; D unresolved. Germline CDR1 reads SQVTM; CDR2 reads ANQGSEA. V was cut by 8 bases and J by 3 bases, with 13 bases left in between. The CDR3 is 12 amino acids. DNA for the CDR3: TGCAGCTTAGCGTCCGGGGACTATGGCTACACCTTC. Translating it yields CSLASGDYGYTF.

This clonotype was observed at least ten times. The chain recombines TRBV6-5 with TRBJ1-2, with 11 bases matching TRBD1. This CDR3 contains 16 residues. In germline, CDR1 is MNHEY, CDR2 SVGAGI. Trimming took 0 bases from V and 4 from J; bases not matched to a gene: 4. This CDR3 is CASSYSRTGGGYGYTF. As DNA, the CDR3 is TGTGCCAGCAGTTACTCGAGGACAGGGGGCGGCTATGGCTACACCTTC.

This clonotype was seen many times. The genes are TRBV10-3 and TRBJ1-4; D is undetermined. The V gene lost 6 bases and the J gene lost 2 bases, with 7 bases spanning the gap. The CDR3 totals 13 residues. Germline values: CDR1 ENHRY, CDR2 SYGVKD. The CDR3 sequence is CAIRGSTNEKLFF. In DNA form, the CDR3 reads TGTGCCATCAGGGGCTCCACTAATGAAAAACTGTTTTTT.

This rearrangement joins TRBV2 to TRBJ2-5; no clear D. CDR1 SNHLY and CDR2 FYNNEI come from the germline V gene. The CDR3 is 14 amino acids. With 5 bases removed from V and 5 bases from J, the gap between germline ends came to 15 bases. The CDR3 DNA is TGTGCCAGCAGTTACTCGGCAGGTTGGGAGACCCAGTACTTC. Residues: CASSYSAGWETQYF.

The chain has TRBV6-5 and TRBJ1-4, with 7 bases aligning to TRBD1. The V and J ends lost 0 bases and 2 bases, in that order; junction bases with no gene match: 3. The CDR3 loop spans 16 amino acids. CDR1 and CDR2 from the germline V gene are MNHEY and SVGAGI. The CDR3 sequence: CASSYSGTATNEKLFF. The CDR3 region has the DNA TGTGCCAGCAGTTACTCCGGGACAGCTACTAATGAAAAACTGTTTTTT.

The chain uses TRBV6-5 and TRBJ2-7, with D possibly being TRBD2 (6 bases). V lost 8 bases and J lost 0, with 17 bases in between. CDR1 and CDR2 from the germline V gene are MNHEY and SVGAGI. This CDR3 contains 15 residues. The CDR3 is CASAPGTGVSYEQYF. The CDR3 DNA reads TGTGCCAGCGCCCCCGGGACTGGTGTCTCCTACGAGCAGTACTTC.

The chain uses TRBV29-1 and TRBJ2-5; 7 bases agree with TRBD2. The CDR3 covers 13 residues. CDR1 and CDR2 (germline): SQVTM, ANQGSEA. The CDR3 DNA sequence: TGCAGTCGTCAAAGGGACGGGAGGGAGACCCAGTACTTC. This encodes CSRQRDGRETQYF.